These 10 T cell receptor beta chains originate from one sample sequenced in a study of T cell repertoires in cytomegalovirus infection. TCRdb ran MiXCR on the reads and lists one entry per CDR3 protein. The sample shows approximately 170,000 distinct CDR3 sequences, roughly 15% of them seen only once. The sequenced sample was CD8+ T cells from PBMCs. The receptor source for this set is a human donor in good health (CMV status not recorded). Some clones in this sample may be carry-over from other donors' samples.

This clonotype was counted only a few times. The rearrangement uses TRBV12-3 or TRBV12-4 and TRBJ2-6; D is undetermined. This CDR3 contains 16 residues. V lost 6 bases and J 0 bases, leaving 12 bases between the germline ends. For the CDR3, the DNA is TGTGCCAGCAGCCGGAACGACCACTCTGGGGCCAACGTCCTGACTTTC. Its protein product is CASSRNDHSGANVLTF.

In its sample, this clonotype was seen many times. The chain carries TRBV6-2 or TRBV6-3 and TRBJ1-2; no definite D call. Between the trimmed V and J ends, which lost 4 bases and 3 bases, there was a span of 15 bases. The germline V gene encodes CDR1 MNHEY and CDR2 SVGEGT. CDR3 length equals 15 residues. In DNA, the CDR3 is TGTGCCAGCAGTTCTGTAGAAGAGAACTACTATGGCTACACCTTC. Translated: CASSSVEENYYGYTF.

This clonotype was found a few times. This may be a read error: a much more frequent sequence differs by one nucleotide. The rearrangement links TRBV12-3 or TRBV12-4 to TRBJ1-1, with no clear D. CDR3 length: 13 amino acids. This chain's CDR3 is CASSLASSTKAFF. The CDR3 DNA follows: TGTGCCAGCTCCCTAGCCAGTAGCACTAAAGCTTTCTTT.

V usage is TRBV10-3 and J usage is TRBJ2-7; 9 bases are a match to TRBD2. Trimming took 2 bases from V and 0 from J; bases not matched to a gene: 8. Germline V lookup: CDR1 ENHRY, CDR2 SYGVKD. The CDR3 contains 17 residues. As DNA, the CDR3 is TGTGCCATCAGTGAGGAGACTAGCGGTATACTCTCCTACGAGCAGTACTTC. It specifies CAISEETSGILSYEQYF.

This clonotype was observed a handful of times. The CDR3 nucleotides read TGTGCCAGCAGCTTAGATAACGGGAGGCGGTACGAGCAGTACTTC. This translates into CASSLDNGRRYEQYF. The chain uses TRBV11-2 and TRBJ2-7; 7 bases agree with TRBD2. The CDR3 is 15 residues long. CDR1 and CDR2 (germline): SGHAT, FQNNGV. Germline trimming cut 0 bases from V and 4 bases from J; bases unmatched to any gene: 6.

This clonotype occurred a few times. The V and J genes are TRBV29-1 and TRBJ2-2, with 9 bases identical to TRBD1. Germline V lookup: CDR1 SQVTM, CDR2 ANQGSEA. Trimming took 2 bases from V and 6 from J; bases not matched to a gene: 7. This CDR3 contains 15 residues. This chain's CDR3 is CSVETGQGSPGELFF. The DNA for the CDR3 is TGCAGCGTTGAAACGGGACAGGGATCTCCCGGGGAGCTGTTTTTT.

The rearrangement joins TRBV10-3 to TRBJ2-7; D is undetermined. Trimming took off 3 bases at V and 2 bases at J, with 14 bases between the two ends. This CDR3 contains 15 residues. Germline-derived CDR1 and CDR2 are ENHRY and SYGVKD. The CDR3 DNA is TGTGCCATCAGTGATGGGCCACGAACCACCTACGAGCAGTACTTC. Translation: CAISDGPRTTYEQYF.

The chain recombines TRBV10-3 with TRBJ2-3; 12 positions match TRBD2. Germline CDR1 is ENHRY and CDR2 is SYGVKD. V shed 11 bases and J 4 bases; nucleotides not matched to a gene: 4. The CDR3 extends over 13 amino acids. This chain's CDR3 is CASSGGAADTQYF. In DNA form, the CDR3 reads TGTGCCTCTAGCGGGGGGGCGGCAGATACGCAGTATTTT.

V is TRBV6-2 or TRBV6-3 and J is TRBJ1-1; TRBD1 is a possible D gene (6 bases). Germline CDR1 MNHEY, CDR2 SVGEGT. The V end was cut by 6 bases, the J end by 4 bases, with 15 bases between. The CDR3 has 14 residues. The CDR3 loop reads CASSSGGFSTEAFF. CDR3 coding DNA: TGTGCCAGCAGCTCGGGGGGCTTTAGCACTGAAGCTTTCTTT.

In this sample, this clonotype turned up a few times. The V call is TRBV12-3 or TRBV12-4, the J call TRBJ2-1, with TRBD2 matching 12 bases. The CDR3 spans 15 residues. J gave up 0 bases and V 6 bases, and 0 bases lay outside the gene matches. The CDR3 reads CASRTSGSSYNEQFF. DNA of the CDR3: TGTGCCAGCAGGACTAGCGGGAGCTCCTACAATGAGCAGTTCTTC.